The 26 T cell receptor beta chains below were found in one sample sequenced in a study of T cells in women clearing cervical HPV infection. The table came from immunoSEQ multiplex PCR; TCRdb's copy has only in-frame clones and leaves some out. The sample yields approximately 31,000 clones, of which the top ten take up 3% to 4%. Sequenced sample: blood buffy coat. The receptors originated from a woman between 18 and 70 years old with a cervical HPV16 infection that either progressed to CIN3+ or cleared (not recorded which).

About this clone itself: Sequencing ends 3 residues short of the CDR3 end; the germline J gene provides the rest. This chain connects TRBV20-1 to TRBJ1-5; 8 bases align to TRBD1. The CDR3 runs 13 residues. The V and J ends lost 1 base and 6 bases, in that order; junction bases with no gene match: 2. Germline V CDR1 and CDR2: DFQATT, SNEGSKA (reference sequence). The sequenced CDR3 bases are TGCAGTGCTAGAGGACAGGGGCCTCAGCCC. This translates into CSARGQGPQP. The CDR3 in its entirety is CSARGQGPQPQHF.

With respect to this clone: The junction departs from the called germline gene at one end, perhaps through a read error. The sample contains more than one DNA sequence encoding this CDR3. The DNA read from the CDR3 is TGTGCCAGCAGCTTGGACCGAAGGGACACA. Translated, it gives CASSLDRRDT. In full, the CDR3 reads CASSLDRRDTIYF. The V and J genes are TRBV5-5 and TRBJ1-3, with D maybe TRBD1 (6 bases). The CDR3 end lies 3 residues beyond the end of the read and is filled in from the germline J gene. CDR3 length equals 13 residues. Germline lookup yields CDR1 SGHKS and CDR2 YYEKEE (reference sequence).

A word on this clone: The sequence runs out 3 residues before the end of the CDR3; the remainder is reconstructed from the germline J gene. The genes are TRBV18 and TRBJ2-7; D perhaps matches TRBD1 (6 bases). The length of the CDR3 is 16 residues. Germline CDR1 reads KGHSH; CDR2 reads LQKENI. V was shortened by 5 bases and J by 0 bases, with 17 bases between the two germline ends. The sequenced part of the CDR3 DNA is TGTGCCAGCTCAACGAACAGGGTCTCCTTCTCCTACGAG. Translated: CASSTNRVSFSYE. The CDR3, in full, reads CASSTNRVSFSYEQYF.

As concerns this clone: The DNA ends 3 residues before the CDR3 does, and the rest of the CDR3 is filled in from the germline J gene. The rearrangement joins TRBV2 to TRBJ1-2; D is ambiguous. Germline V lookup: CDR1 SNHLY, CDR2 FYNNEI. The CDR3 is made up of 15 amino acids. The CDR3 bases that were read are TGTGCCAGCAGTGATAGTGTCAGGTTGATTATGGGC. This sequence encodes CASSDSVRLIMG. The entire CDR3 sequence reads CASSDSVRLIMGYTF.

Notes on this clone: The read terminates 3 residues before the CDR3 end, so the remaining end is supplied by the germline J gene. The chain recombines TRBV7-8 with TRBJ1-1; D not certain. The CDR3 covers 15 residues. Germline V lookup: CDR1 SGHVS, CDR2 FQNEAQ. The DNA read from the CDR3 is TGTGCCAGCAGCTTAGGAAGGTCCCTTTTATTACAA. This gives the protein CASSLGRSLLLQ. The complete CDR3 reads CASSLGRSLLLQAFF.

Comments on this clone: The CDR3 goes on 3 residues after the read ends, and that part is filled in from the germline J gene. This chain links TRBV3-1 (or the pseudogene TRBV3-2) with TRBJ2-3; no firm D call. Germline V CDR1 and CDR2: LGHDT, YNNKEL (reference sequence). Trimming removed 0 bases at V and 8 bases at J, with 12 bases between. CDR3 length: 14 residues. Here the CDR3 reads CASSQDHGYGTQYF. Partial CDR3 DNA: TGTGCCAGCAGCCAAGATCACGGTTATGGTACG.

In regard to this clone: The missing CDR3 end, 3 residues past where the read stops, is filled in from the germline J gene. The V gene is TRBV7-8, the J gene TRBJ1-6; TRBD1 aligns across 8 bases. With 1 base clipped from V and 11 bases from J, the junction kept 7 bases outside the gene matches. Germline V CDR1 and CDR2: SGHVS, FQNEAQ. The CDR3 is 15 amino acids. The CDR3 bases that were read are TGTGCCAGCAGCTTAGTTCAGGGGGCCGGAACACCC. Amino acids: CASSLVQGAGTP. Given in full, the CDR3 is CASSLVQGAGTPLHF.

As to this clone: From the germline J gene comes the end of the CDR3, since the read stops 3 residues before it. J is TRBJ2-7 and V is TRBV20-1, with D perhaps TRBD1 (6 bases). CDR1 is DFQATT, CDR2 SNEGSKA, per germline (reference sequence). The CDR3 totals 14 residues. Trimming removed 2 bases from V and 3 bases from J, with 14 bases in between. The CDR3 is CSARKITDSYEQYF. CDR3 bases read: TGCAGTGCTAGAAAAATAACGGACAGCTACGAG.

With respect to this clone: The sequence runs out 3 residues before the end of the CDR3; the remainder is reconstructed from the germline J gene. J is TRBJ1-1 and V is TRBV19; D may be TRBD1 (5 bases). Per the germline V gene, CDR1 is LNHDA and CDR2 is SQIVND (reference sequence). The length of the CDR3 is 14 residues. V lost 6 bases and J 2 bases, leaving 13 bases between the germline ends. The CDR3 here is CASSPRGGNTEAFF. The DNA read from the CDR3 is TGTGCCAGTAGCCCCCGGGGGGGTAACACTGAA.

On this clone: The germline gene is not matched at one end of the junction; a read error may be the cause. The read terminates 3 residues ahead of where the CDR3 ends, so the germline J gene completes it. The rearrangement uses TRBV7-7 and TRBJ1-5; no clear D gene. The germline gives CDR1 SSHAT, CDR2 FNYEAQ (reference sequence). This CDR3 is 15 amino acids long. CDR3 sequence: CASSNDPRGNQPQHF. Partial CDR3 DNA: TGTGCTAGCAGCAATGATCCCCGGGGCAATCAGCCC.

Notes on this clone: The CDR3 end lies 3 residues beyond the end of the read and is filled in from the germline J gene. The rearrangement uses TRBV20-1 and TRBJ1-1, with 7 bases lining up with TRBD1. V lost 3 bases and J lost 0; bases outside the gene matches: 10. Germline lookup yields CDR1 DFQATT and CDR2 SNEGSKA (reference sequence). This CDR3 is 16 amino acids long. CDR3 DNA, as far as it was read: TGCAGTGCTAGGAGTTTTACAGGGGCCATGAACACTGAA. Translating gives CSARSFTGAMNTE. The full CDR3 is CSARSFTGAMNTEAFF.

Details on this clone: The read ends 3 residues early relative to the CDR3; the germline J gene fills the gap. The chain couples TRBV20-1 to TRBJ1-1; 8 positions match TRBD1. The germline V gene encodes CDR1 DFQATT and CDR2 SNEGSKA (reference sequence). Losses at the gene ends were 0 bases for V and 6 bases for J; bases not matched to a gene: 6. The CDR3 is 14 amino acids. CDR3 sequence reads: CSARDQTGAAEAFF. CDR3 DNA (partial): TGCAGTGCTAGAGACCAGACAGGGGCGGCTGAA.

With respect to this clone: The DNA ends 3 residues before the CDR3 does, and the rest of the CDR3 is filled in from the germline J gene. V is TRBV5-4 and J is TRBJ2-2; tentatively, D is TRBD2 (6 bases). The V gene lost 4 bases and the J gene lost 3 bases, with 13 bases spanning the gap. This CDR3 comprises 15 residues. The germline V gene encodes CDR1 SGHNT and CDR2 YYREEE (reference sequence). CDR3 region: CASSHRRGYTGELFF. The DNA read from the CDR3 is TGTGCCAGCAGCCACAGGCGGGGCTACACCGGGGAG.

A remark on this clone: The missing CDR3 end, 3 residues past where the read stops, is filled in from the germline J gene. The rearrangement uses TRBV11-2 and TRBJ2-5; a possible D gene is TRBD2 (7 bases). V gave up 3 bases and J gave up 2 bases, with 13 bases separating them. The germline V gene encodes CDR1 SGHAT and CDR2 FQNNGV. The CDR3 contains 15 residues. The CDR3: CASSFGRGLQETQYF. CDR3 DNA, as far as it was read: TGTGCCAGCAGCTTCGGGCGGGGGCTTCAAGAGACC.

Worth noting for this clone: Sequencing ends 3 residues short of the CDR3 end; the germline J gene provides the rest. V and J are TRBV2 and TRBJ1-1, with 7 positions matching TRBD1. The CDR3 totals 13 residues. Germline V CDR1 and CDR2: SNHLY, FYNNEI. Trimming cost V 10 bases and J 1 base; bases outside gene matches: 6. The sequenced CDR3 bases are TGTGCCACTACGACAGGGTGGAACACTGAA. Translated: CATTTGWNTE. The CDR3 reads in full as CATTTGWNTEAFF.

Comment on this clone: Coverage ceases 3 residues before the CDR3 finishes, and the germline J gene fills in the end. The chain links TRBV18 to TRBJ2-3; 13 bases are shared with TRBD2. The CDR3 sequence is 16 residues long. After removal of 3 bases from V and 1 base from J, the junction contained 1 base not matched to a gene. Germline V gene sequence: CDR1 KGHSH, CDR2 LQKENI. CDR3: CASSPGLAGRTDTQYF. The sequenced CDR3 bases are TGTGCCAGCTCACCGGGACTAGCGGGGCGCACAGATACG.

Comment on this clone: The read falls 3 residues short of the CDR3 end, and the missing part is taken from the germline J gene. The genes are TRBV10-1 and TRBJ1-2; the D gene is possibly TRBD1 (5 bases). Germline CDR1 WNHNN, CDR2 SYGVQD (reference sequence). This CDR3 comprises 13 residues. The V end lost 5 bases, the J end lost 3 bases, and 10 bases lay between the germline ends. CDR3 DNA, as far as it was read: TGCGCCAGCAGTAAGGACAAAGACTATGGC. This codes for CASSKDKDYG. The full CDR3 protein reads CASSKDKDYGYTF.

Of note for this clone: Read sequence stops 3 residues before the CDR3 end, and the germline J gene provides the missing end. The J gene is TRBJ1-2, the V gene TRBV6-2 or TRBV6-3, with a tentative D call TRBD1 (5 bases). Germline assignment: CDR1 MNHEY and CDR2 SVGEGT. This CDR3 has 15 residues. The sequenced part of the CDR3 DNA is TGTGCCACCACACTTCGCAGGGCTCATTACAATGAC. It is translated as CATTLRRAHYND. The complete CDR3 protein is CATTLRRAHYNDYTF.

Details on this clone: The sequence runs out 3 residues before the end of the CDR3; the remainder is reconstructed from the germline J gene. V is TRBV9 and J is TRBJ1-2; tentative D call: TRBD1 (6 bases). V was clipped by 5 bases and J by 6 bases, with 8 bases between them. The CDR3 spans 11 residues. CDR1 is SGDLS and CDR2 is YYNGEE in the germline V gene. The CDR3 DNA, read in part, is TGTGCCAGCAGGGCAGGGGATGGC. Amino acid sequence: CASRAGDG. The full CDR3 sequence reads CASRAGDGYTF.

Partial CDR3 DNA: TGTGCCAGCAGAAGGGGAGTCTGGGGAACTAATGAAAAA. Its translation is CASRRGVWGTNEK. The full CDR3 sequence reads CASRRGVWGTNEKLFF. V is TRBV2 and J is TRBJ1-4; D might be TRBD1 (5 bases). The observed sequence ends 3 residues before the CDR3 terminus, with the missing tail filled in from the germline J gene. Germline assignment: CDR1 SNHLY and CDR2 FYNNEI. Trimming removed 6 bases at V and 1 base at J, with 15 bases between. The CDR3 covers 16 residues.

Worth noting for this clone: With the read ending 3 residues before the CDR3 end, the germline J gene is used to fill in that end. V and J are TRBV5-1 and TRBJ2-5; 9 bases agree with TRBD1. V gave up 4 bases and J gave up 5 bases; unmatched junction bases: 6. This CDR3 is built from 14 residues. Germline-derived CDR1 and CDR2 are SGHRS and YFSETQ. The CDR3 reads CASSAGQGWETQYF. Incomplete CDR3 DNA: TGCGCCAGCAGCGCGGGACAGGGTTGGGAGACC.

Worth noting for this clone: The CDR3 end lies 3 residues beyond the end of the read and is filled in from the germline J gene. The chain couples TRBV30 to TRBJ2-2, with D possibly TRBD1 on 7 matching bases. CDR3 length equals 15 residues. The germline V gene encodes CDR1 GTSNPN and CDR2 SVGIG (reference sequence). The sequenced part of the CDR3 DNA is TGTGCCTGGAGCAGGGGGGCAAGCTATAATTCACCG. Its protein is CAWSRGASYNSP. From start to end, the CDR3 is CAWSRGASYNSPLFF.

To note about this clone: The CDR3 end falls 3 residues outside the read, so it is completed with the germline J gene. This rearrangement joins TRBV20-1 to TRBJ2-7, with TRBD2 matching 10 bases. V lost 1 base, J lost 6 bases, and 15 bases stayed unmatched. This CDR3 is 17 amino acids long. The germline CDR1 and CDR2 sequences are DFQATT and SNEGSKA (reference sequence). The CDR3 loop is CSARGERIAGGFFEQYF. CDR3 bases read: TGCAGTGCTAGAGGGGAAAGAATAGCGGGGGGTTTTTTCGAG.

On this clone: The read ends 3 residues before the CDR3 terminus; that terminus is restored from the germline J gene. The rearrangement joins TRBV7-8 to TRBJ1-6; D is unresolved. V was clipped by 5 bases and J by 0 bases, with 14 bases between them. Per germline, CDR1 SGHVS and CDR2 FQNEAQ. The CDR3 loop spans 17 amino acids. The DNA read from the CDR3 is TGTGCCAGCAGCCAAGCTCAACACAGCTCCTATAATTCACCC. Translated: CASSQAQHSSYNSP. The entire CDR3 reads CASSQAQHSSYNSPLHF.

As regards this clone: The DNA ends 3 residues before the CDR3 does, and the rest of the CDR3 is filled in from the germline J gene. J is TRBJ2-5 and V is TRBV20-1; 10 nucleotides align to TRBD1. CDR1 is DFQATT and CDR2 is SNEGSKA in the germline V gene (reference sequence). The CDR3 contains 13 residues. The ends lost 5 bases at V and 5 bases at J; junction bases unmatched: 5. CDR3 loop: CSAADRGLETQYF. The DNA read from the CDR3 is TGCAGTGCTGCCGACAGGGGGCTTGAGACC.

Of note for this clone: The CDR3 end lies 3 residues beyond the end of the read and is filled in from the germline J gene. The V gene is TRBV30, the J gene TRBJ1-1, with 8 bases lining up with TRBD1. Germline values: CDR1 GTSNPN, CDR2 SVGIG (reference sequence). The CDR3 runs 12 residues. V lost 4 bases and J lost 4; bases outside the gene matches: 2. CDR3 region: CAWTDRGTEAFF. Incomplete CDR3 DNA: TGTGCCTGGACCGACAGGGGCACTGAA.